The 25 T cell receptor beta chains below were found in one sample sequenced in a study of blood T cells in healthy people across ages. Then a second PCR, running about 6 to 11 cycles, was carried out with a sample-barcoded 5' primer and a J-beta primer mix. MiXCR was run by TCRdb on the 5' RACE reads, yielding one entry per CDR3 protein. The sample shows 1.5 million or so distinct CDR3 sequences, approximately 38% of them seen only once. Source material: blood. Receptors were obtained from a woman under 30 in good health.

This clonotype was seen a handful of times. The chain carries TRBV10-3 and TRBJ1-3; 7 bases match TRBD1. The CDR3 spans 14 residues. The germline gives CDR1 ENHRY, CDR2 SYGVKD. Unmatched junction bases numbered 3, after V lost 3 bases and J lost 4 bases. DNA for the CDR3: TGTGCCATCAGTGACCACAGGGGAGGAAACACCATATATTTT. Translated: CAISDHRGGNTIYF.

The chain carries TRBV30 and TRBJ2-5, with a tentative D call TRBD2 (6 bases). V was shortened by 3 bases and J by 11 bases, with 22 bases between the two germline ends. Germline CDR1 is GTSNPN and CDR2 is SVGIG (reference sequence). The CDR3 totals 14 residues. The CDR3 loop is CAWRWDSSYNEQYF. CDR3 DNA sequence: TGTGCCTGGAGATGGGACTCCTCCTACAATGAGCAGTACTTC. Complete variable domain (other parts from reference TRBV30 and TRBJ2-5): SQTIHQWPATLVQPVGSPLSLECTVEGTSNPNLYWYRQAAGRGLQLLFYSVGIGQISSEVPQNLSASRPQDRQFILSSKKLLLSDSGFYLCAWRWDSSYNEQYFGPGTRLLVL.

The chain is built from TRBV6-1 and TRBJ2-7; D uncertain. The CDR3 contains 16 residues. CDR1 and CDR2 from the germline V gene are MNHNS and SASEGT. Trimming shortened V by 4 bases and J by 1 base, and 17 bases separated the two germline ends. This chain's CDR3 is CASSGGRLLVSYEQYF. The DNA of the CDR3 is TGTGCCAGCAGTGGAGGAAGGCTTTTAGTGTCCTACGAGCAGTACTTC.

The chain combines TRBV3-1 with TRBJ2-4; 7 nucleotides match TRBD2. The DNA end lines up better with TRBJ2-7; the J call may be wrong. There are 16 residues in the CDR3. The germline V gene encodes CDR1 LGHDT and CDR2 YNNKEL (reference sequence). In DNA form, the CDR3 reads TGTGCCAGCAGCCCAACTCCCGGGGGGTTCTCCTACGAGCAGTACTTC. As protein: CASSPTPGGFSYEQYF.

This clonotype occurred a few times. The chain carries TRBV20-1 and TRBJ2-1, with D possibly matching TRBD1 (6 bases). There are 16 residues in the CDR3. Between the trimmed V and J ends, which lost 5 bases and 2 bases, there was a span of 19 bases. Germline CDR1 and CDR2: DFQATT and SNEGSKA (reference sequence). The CDR3 loop reads CSAQLMGAEPYNEQFF. In DNA form, the CDR3 reads TGCAGTGCTCAACTTATGGGGGCAGAACCCTACAATGAGCAGTTCTTC.

This clonotype has more than one count but fewer than ten. The rearrangement uses TRBV10-3 and TRBJ1-5; D is perhaps TRBD1 (6 bases). Trimming shortened V by 0 bases and J by 4 bases, and 10 bases separated the two germline ends. CDR1 and CDR2 (germline): ENHRY, SYGVKD. CDR3 size: 15 residues. Here the CDR3 reads CAISESWTANQPQHF. CDR3 DNA: TGTGCCATCAGTGAGTCTTGGACAGCTAATCAGCCCCAGCATTTT.

A few counts support this clonotype. The rearrangement joins TRBV3-1 to TRBJ2-3, with 13 bases lining up with TRBD2. The trim removed 5 bases at V and 5 bases at J, leaving 10 bases unmatched. The CDR3 spans 17 residues. Looked up from germline, CDR1 is LGHDT and CDR2 is YNNKEL (reference sequence). CDR3 sequence: CASSLRTSGGPQDTQYF. The CDR3, as DNA: TGTGCCAGCAGCTTACGGACTAGCGGGGGACCCCAAGATACGCAGTATTTT.

The chain recombines TRBV7-9 with TRBJ2-7; TRBD2 matches at 15 bases. Germline CDR1 is SEHNR and CDR2 is FQNEAQ (reference sequence). The junction had 20 bases not matched to a gene; V was cut back by 10 bases and J by 7 bases. The CDR3 sequence is 18 residues long. CDR3 sequence reads: CATANRRTGLAGGNEQYF. The CDR3 bases are TGTGCCACCGCGAACCGGAGAACGGGACTAGCGGGAGGCAATGAGCAGTACTTC.

On this clonotype itself: One junction end does not reproduce the germline sequence, and a read error may be involved. The chain couples TRBV12-3 or TRBV12-4 to TRBJ1-2, with D uncertain. The CDR3 is 13 residues long. The DNA of the CDR3 is TGTGCCAGCAGTTTAGCCGGAAACTATAGCTACACCTTC. It specifies CASSLAGNYSYTF.

In its sample, this clonotype was seen many times. The chain couples TRBV3-1 to TRBJ1-2; 7 nucleotides line up with TRBD1. V gave up 1 base and J gave up 0 bases; unmatched junction bases: 5. The CDR3 contains 16 residues. Germline loops: CDR1 LGHDT, CDR2 YNNKEL (reference sequence). The CDR3: CASSQAGQPTNYGYTF. CDR3 DNA: TGTGCCAGCAGCCAAGCGGGACAGCCAACTAACTATGGCTACACCTTC.

The chain uses TRBV3-1 and TRBJ2-5, with 9 bases identical to TRBD2. The V gene's germline CDR1 is LGHDT and CDR2 YNNKEL (reference sequence). The CDR3 totals 14 residues. With V trimmed by 3 bases and J by 4 bases, 3 bases remained unmatched. CDR3 DNA: TGTGCCAGCAGCCACTGGACTAGCGTAGAGACCCAGTACTTC. Translating it yields CASSHWTSVETQYF.

This clonotype was seen only a few times. J is TRBJ1-2 and V is TRBV29-1; unclear D gene. The CDR3 is 13 amino acids. V dropped 2 bases and J dropped 3 bases, with 10 bases sitting between them. The germline CDR1 and CDR2 sequences are SQVTM and ANQGSEA. CDR3 amino acids: CSVESPEDYGYTF. The CDR3, as DNA: TGCAGCGTTGAATCCCCCGAAGACTATGGCTACACCTTC.

The chain couples TRBV4-1 to TRBJ2-1; possibly TRBD1 for D (8 bases). The CDR3 totals 19 residues. Germline V gene data show CDR1 as MGHRA and CDR2 as YSYEKL. Trimming removed 0 bases from V and 0 bases from J, with 18 bases in between. The CDR3 nucleotides read TGCGCCAGCAGCCAAGAGCCAGGGGGCGGGGGAAGCTCCTACAATGAGCAGTTCTTC. It translates to CASSQEPGGGGSSYNEQFF.

This clonotype was counted many times. The chain carries TRBV7-3 and TRBJ1-2; TRBD1 matches 8 bases. The CDR3 is 17 amino acids. Germline V gives CDR1 SGHTA, CDR2 FQGTGA. The J segment lost 6 bases and the V segment lost 1 base, leaving 13 bases of the junction unmatched. The CDR3 sequence is CASSLNPGNDRGHGYTF. The CDR3 coding sequence is TGTGCCAGCAGCTTAAACCCCGGAAACGACAGGGGCCATGGCTACACCTTC.

J is TRBJ2-5 and V is TRBV27; 14 bases align to TRBD2. Germline lookup yields CDR1 MNHEY and CDR2 SMNVEV (reference sequence). The ends lost 2 bases at V and 5 bases at J; junction bases unmatched: 7. This CDR3 has 17 residues. In DNA form, the CDR3 reads TGTGCCAGCAGTTTAATGGCGGGACTAGCGGGAGTGGAGACCCAGTACTTC. Residues: CASSLMAGLAGVETQYF.

This clonotype was observed a handful of times. The V and J genes are TRBV4-1 and TRBJ2-3, with D possibly called TRBD1 or TRBD2 (5 bases each). Trimming took 5 bases from V and 4 from J, leaving 13 bases between them. The CDR3 contains 14 residues. Germline assignment: CDR1 MGHRA and CDR2 YSYEKL. The CDR3 bases are TGCGCCAGCAGCAGGGACGGGACCCCAGATACGCAGTATTTT. This encodes CASSRDGTPDTQYF.

In its sample, this clonotype was seen a few times. V and J are TRBV9 and TRBJ1-6, with D perhaps TRBD1 (5 bases). V was pared by 4 bases and J by 10 bases, with 12 bases between. CDR3 length: 13 residues. Germline lookup yields CDR1 SGDLS and CDR2 YYNGEE. The CDR3 is CASSPGGESPLHF. The CDR3 DNA is TGTGCCAGCAGCCCGGGGGGGGAATCACCCCTCCACTTT.

This chain connects TRBV6-6 to TRBJ2-3; TRBD2 might be the D (6 bases). This CDR3 has 13 amino acids. Germline-derived CDR1 and CDR2 are MNHNY and SVGAGI (reference sequence). Trimming removed 5 bases from V and 6 bases from J, with 12 bases in between. CDR3 coding DNA: TGTGCCAGCAGTGACGAGGGGAGGGATACGCAGTATTTT. Its translation is CASSDEGRDTQYF.

The rearrangement joins TRBV3-1 to TRBJ1-2; possibly TRBD1 for D (6 bases). Trimming left V 5 bases short and J 8 bases short, with 18 bases between. CDR3 length equals 14 residues. Germline lookup yields CDR1 LGHDT and CDR2 YNNKEL (reference sequence). Written as DNA, the CDR3 is TGTGCCAGCAGCTTTAGGGGGTTTTCGTGGGGCTACACCTTC. Translating it yields CASSFRGFSWGYTF.

This clonotype is a singleton in its sample. J is TRBJ1-1 and V is TRBV5-1; 7 bases fit TRBD1. The germline V gene has CDR1 SGHRS and CDR2 YFSETQ. The CDR3 contains 14 residues. The J segment lost 1 base and the V segment lost 5 bases, leaving 5 bases of the junction unmatched. The DNA of the CDR3 is TGCGCCAGCAGGGTCACAGGGGAGAACACTGAAGCTTTCTTT. Encoded protein: CASRVTGENTEAFF.

The chain joins TRBV7-2 to TRBJ1-1; tentative D call: TRBD1 (6 bases). The CDR3 extends over 19 amino acids. Germline CDR1 and CDR2: SGHTA and FQGNSA. V lost 1 base and J lost 0, with 21 bases in between. The CDR3 loop reads CASSLGPLNRDPLNTEAFF. The DNA of the CDR3 is TGTGCCAGCAGCTTAGGCCCTCTGAACAGGGATCCTCTGAACACTGAAGCTTTCTTT.

The rearrangement links TRBV5-8 to TRBJ2-7; the match to TRBD1 covers 8 bases. The CDR3 extends over 16 amino acids. Germline V gives CDR1 SGHTS, CDR2 YDEGEE. V was pared by 4 bases and J by 5 bases, with 14 bases of the junction left unmatched. This chain's CDR3 is CASSTSGQAFVDEQYF. CDR3 bases: TGTGCCAGCAGCACCTCGGGACAGGCTTTTGTAGACGAGCAGTACTTC.

The V and J genes are TRBV5-1 and TRBJ2-5; maybe TRBD1 (5 bases). Germline values: CDR1 SGHRS, CDR2 YFSETQ. V gave up 5 bases and J gave up 5 bases, with 16 bases separating them. The CDR3 totals 14 residues. The CDR3: CASSPLSRQETQYF. The CDR3 DNA is TGCGCCAGCAGTCCACTTAGCAGACAGGAGACCCAGTACTTC.

The chain employs TRBV12-3 or TRBV12-4 and TRBJ2-3; D uncertain. This CDR3 region has 13 residues. Trimming cost V 11 bases and J 2 bases, with 14 bases left between them. The CDR3 region has the DNA TGTGCCTCGGGCGGATGGGACACAGATACGCAGTATTTT. Translating gives CASGGWDTDTQYF.

CDR3 loop: CSAEHSGSYEQYF. DNA for the CDR3: TGCAGCGCCGAACATAGCGGCTCCTACGAGCAGTACTTC. The chain joins TRBV29-1 to TRBJ2-7, with TRBD2 as a possible D gene (6 bases). V lost 7 bases and J lost 0, with 13 bases in between. Germline CDR1 reads SQVTM; CDR2 reads ANQGSEA. The CDR3 covers 13 residues.